This note documents a single TCR beta chain sequence. Antigen specificity is unknown. The data are from a study of Ad26.COV2.S vaccination and SARS-CoV-2 variants. Whole-study context: Ad26.COV2.S arm of COV1001 included the donor. General study findings and limits: A substantial breadth of spike-specific CD8+ and CD4+ T cell responses after vaccination has been reported. Breadth and depth estimates from TCRs may understate total T cell responses.

Stated treatment: around 19 received Ad26.COV2.S at low or high dose, single or two shots; 5 received placebo; per-sample allocation not given. Samples analyzed were those drawn on day 63 after the first vaccine or placebo injection. An adult of 18-55 years in Boston served as donor. This CDR3 contains 13 residues. Germline-derived CDR1 and CDR2 are MNHEY and SVGAGI. The V end was cut by 5 bases, the J end by 8 bases, with 15 bases between. Libraries were prepared by immunoSEQ multiplex PCR; TCRdb keeps only in-frame clonotypes and omits some of them. Of hundreds of thousands of clones listed, about 88% are singletons.

The sequence was collected from a person between 18 and 60 years old who received the Ad26.COV2.S COVID-19 vaccine or a placebo. The gene calls are TRBV6-5 and TRBJ1-2, with D unresolved. The sequences come from peripheral blood, collected in a trial of Ad26.COV2.S vaccine versus placebo. For the CDR3, the DNA is TGTGCCAGCAGTACCCTCGGTCTCAGAGGCTACACCTTC. It specifies CASSTLGLRGYTF.